The T cell receptor (beta chain) described here comes from a study of blood T cell repertoires in COVID-19. Study-wide background: Samples came from the United States, Italy and Spain, spanning acute and convalescent COVID-19. Sample material is recorded as cDNA or gDNA derived from T cells, B-cell-depleted T cells, or PBMCs.

Using immunoSEQ multiplex PCR, the repertoire was profiled, and TCRdb retains in-frame clones only, with some absent. Among some 250,000 clones listed, around 86% were seen once. The table lists this clone with a few counts. The germline CDR1 and CDR2 sequences are LNHDA and SQIVND (reference sequence). V shed 3 bases and J shed 1 base, with 9 bases lying between them. The CDR3 spans 14 residues. Sequenced input: peripheral blood. This sequence originates from a man aged 25 to 40 who had recovered from COVID-19. The chain carries TRBV19 and TRBJ1-1, with D perhaps matching TRBD1 (5 bases). For the CDR3, the DNA is TGTGCCAGTAGTATTGGGGCCGGGAACACTGAAGCTTTCTTT. Its protein product is CASSIGAGNTEAFF.